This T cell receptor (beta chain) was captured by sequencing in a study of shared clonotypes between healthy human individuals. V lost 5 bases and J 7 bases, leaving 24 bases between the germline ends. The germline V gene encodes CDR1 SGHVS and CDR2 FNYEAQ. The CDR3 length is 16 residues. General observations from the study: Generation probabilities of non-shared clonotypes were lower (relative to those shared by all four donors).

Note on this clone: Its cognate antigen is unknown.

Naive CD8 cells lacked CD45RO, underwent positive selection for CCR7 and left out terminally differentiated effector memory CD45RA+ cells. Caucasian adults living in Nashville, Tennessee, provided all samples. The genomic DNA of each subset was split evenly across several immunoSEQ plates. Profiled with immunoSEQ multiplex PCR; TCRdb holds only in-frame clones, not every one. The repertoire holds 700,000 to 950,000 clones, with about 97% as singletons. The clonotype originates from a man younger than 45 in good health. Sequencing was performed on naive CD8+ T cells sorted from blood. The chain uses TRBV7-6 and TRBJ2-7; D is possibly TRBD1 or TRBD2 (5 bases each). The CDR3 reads CASSRTRQGGSKEQYF. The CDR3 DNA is TGTGCCAGCAGCAGGACTCGGCAGGGCGGATCTAAGGAGCAGTACTTC. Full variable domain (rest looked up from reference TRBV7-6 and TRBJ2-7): GAGVSQSPRYKVTKRGQDVALRCDPISGHVSLYWYRQALGQGPEFLTYFNYEAQQDKSGLPNDRFSAERPEGSISTLTIQRTEQRDSAMYRCASSRTRQGGSKEQYFGPGTRLTVT.